This T cell receptor beta chain was sequenced for a study of shared clonotypes between healthy human individuals. Study summary: CD4 naive and CD4 memory each took three plates per donor, while CD8 naive took two and CD8 memory one. Study observations and caveats: Between a handful of donors, naive CD4 clonotypes were shared at a level of about 5.3%.

Generated by immunoSEQ multiplex PCR, the TCRdb table keeps only in-frame clones and is missing some. The sample holds around 2.5 million clones, 80% to 95% seen once. The CDR3 covers 13 residues. The germline V gene encodes CDR1 SGHTA and CDR2 FQGTGA. Trimming stripped 3 bases from V and 2 bases from J, with 6 bases between. Everyone who donated was a Caucasian adult who lived in Nashville, Tennessee. To note about this clone: Its antigen is as yet unknown. The same CDR3 is also encoded by other DNA sequences in this sample.

Sequenced material: naive CD4+ T cells from PBMCs. Documented subset: CD45RA+ positively selected. The gene calls are TRBV7-3 and TRBJ2-3; D gene ambiguous. The receptor was isolated from a man aged 18 to 35 in good health. Some clones in this sample may be carry-over from other donors' samples. CDR3 region: CASSLGSTDTQYF. The CDR3 nucleotides read TGTGCCAGCAGCTTGGGCTCCACAGATACGCAGTATTTT.